Shown below are 24 T cell receptor beta chains from a single sample sequenced in a study of T cell changes during pregnancy in multiple sclerosis (dated by TCRdb to between 2018 and 2021). The library came from the immunoSEQ multiplex PCR assay. The table was pulled from immuneACCESS by TCRdb, which kept in-frame rearrangements only. Such tables lose some clones; where checked, under half of the loss comes from unresolved V genes, and the rest has no known cause. The sample has 75,000 to 95,000 clones on record, around 90% of them singletons. The ten largest clones capture about 1.5% of the sample. Sequencing was performed on peripheral blood, taken in the first trimester of pregnancy. The receptors stem from a female donor with multiple sclerosis, enrolled in a pregnancy study.

The chain joins TRBV5-1 to TRBJ2-2, with D maybe TRBD2 (5 bases). The V and J ends lost 0 bases and 1 base respectively, with 7 bases between them. CDR1 and CDR2 from the germline V gene are SGHRS and YFSETQ. CDR3 size: 15 residues. The CDR3 is CASSLVGVNTGELFF. CDR3 bases: TGCGCCAGCAGCTTGGTGGGAGTGAACACCGGGGAGCTGTTTTTT.

This chain's CDR3 is CASSGLGQGDRYGYTF. The DNA for the CDR3 is TGTGCCAGCAGTGGTCTCGGACAGGGTGATCGGTATGGCTACACCTTC. The chain uses TRBV6-1 and TRBJ1-2; 8 nucleotides line up with TRBD1. Losses at the gene ends were 4 bases for V and 5 bases for J; bases not matched to a gene: 12. The germline V gene encodes CDR1 MNHNS and CDR2 SASEGT. The CDR3 sequence is 16 residues long.

CDR3 sequence reads: CASSSGGRISGANVLTF. The CDR3 nucleotides are TGTGCCAGCAGTTCTGGAGGTCGTATCTCTGGGGCCAACGTCCTGACTTTC. The genes are TRBV13 and TRBJ2-6; the D gene is possibly TRBD2 (5 bases). CDR3 size: 17 residues. The V and J ends lost 6 bases and 0 bases respectively, with 15 bases between them. CDR1 and CDR2 from the germline V gene are PRHDT and FYEKMQ (reference sequence).

This chain links TRBV29-1 with TRBJ2-1; 7 positions agree with TRBD2. The V gene's germline CDR1 is SQVTM and CDR2 ANQGSEA. The CDR3 consists of 15 residues. The ends lost 7 bases at V and 0 bases at J; junction bases unmatched: 9. CDR3 residues: CSADGGRSSYNEQFF. In DNA form, the CDR3 reads TGCAGCGCCGACGGGGGGAGGAGCTCCTACAATGAGCAGTTCTTC.

The chain links TRBV5-1 to TRBJ1-1; maybe TRBD1 (5 bases). CDR1 is SGHRS and CDR2 is YFSETQ in the germline V gene. CDR3 length: 14 amino acids. V lost 4 bases and J lost 2, with 12 bases in between. CDR3 sequence (DNA): TGCGCCAGCAGCCCTACGACAGTTAACACTGAAGCTTTCTTT. This gives the protein CASSPTTVNTEAFF.

The rearrangement joins TRBV6-1 to TRBJ2-1; 8 bases are shared with TRBD1. With V trimmed by 7 bases and J by 3 bases, 8 bases remained unmatched. Germline V CDR1 and CDR2: MNHNS, SASEGT. This CDR3 region has 15 residues. The chain's CDR3 is CASKKDRVLYNEQFF. In nucleotides, the CDR3 is TGTGCCAGCAAAAAGGACAGGGTACTCTACAATGAGCAGTTCTTC.

The rearrangement uses TRBV5-1 and TRBJ2-3, with a possible D match to TRBD1 (6 bases). The CDR3 covers 17 residues. CDR1 SGHRS and CDR2 YFSETQ come from the germline V gene. The V and J ends lost 2 bases and 0 bases respectively, with 16 bases between them. The DNA for the CDR3 is TGCGCCAGCAGCTTTGGTTGGGACAAAATTAGCACAGATACGCAGTATTTT. Protein sequence: CASSFGWDKISTDTQYF.

The genes are TRBV19 and TRBJ1-1; no clear D. There are 11 residues in the CDR3. V dropped 6 bases and J dropped 7 bases, with 9 bases sitting between them. Looked up from germline, CDR1 is LNHDA and CDR2 is SQIVND (reference sequence). The CDR3 DNA is TGTGCCAGTAGGGAGGGCGGTGAAGCTTTCTTT. Amino acid sequence: CASREGGEAFF.

This sequence joins TRBV30 and TRBJ2-7; 10 bases are shared with TRBD2. The length of the CDR3 is 15 residues. Germline V gene data show CDR1 as GTSNPN and CDR2 as SVGIG (reference sequence). The J segment lost 3 bases and the V segment lost 3 bases, leaving 8 bases of the junction unmatched. The CDR3 here is CAWRLSGRSIYEQYF. CDR3 in DNA: TGTGCCTGGAGGCTTAGCGGGAGGAGTATCTACGAGCAGTACTTC.

This chain links TRBV6-6 with TRBJ1-2; D is undetermined. The germline V gene encodes CDR1 MNHNY and CDR2 SVGAGI (reference sequence). CDR3 length: 14 amino acids. The germline V and J ends were trimmed by 7 bases and 8 bases, with 20 bases remaining between them. CDR3 amino acids: CASTRPGRTGGYTF. The CDR3 coding sequence is TGTGCCAGCACTCGTCCTGGGAGGACTGGGGGCTACACCTTC.

The V gene is TRBV18, the J gene TRBJ1-3; 11 nucleotides align to TRBD1. After removal of 6 bases from V and 2 bases from J, the junction contained 9 bases not matched to a gene. This CDR3 spans 17 amino acids. Per the germline V gene, CDR1 is KGHSH and CDR2 is LQKENI. CDR3 in amino acids: CASSQNGQGATGNTIYF. The CDR3 DNA reads TGTGCCAGCTCGCAAAACGGACAGGGGGCAACTGGAAACACCATATATTTT.

This clone is a singleton in its sample. The V and J genes are TRBV11-2 and TRBJ2-5; 7 bases are shared with TRBD1. The CDR3 is 13 residues long. Germline assignment: CDR1 SGHAT and CDR2 FQNNGV. The V and J ends lost 4 bases and 2 bases, in that order; junction bases with no gene match: 1. In DNA form, the CDR3 reads TGTGCCAGCAGCTGGGGACAGCAAGAGACCCAGTACTTC. It yields the protein CASSWGQQETQYF.

The rearrangement joins TRBV7-9 to TRBJ2-1; 7 nucleotides match TRBD2. CDR1 is SEHNR and CDR2 is FQNEAQ in the germline V gene (reference sequence). The CDR3 is 16 residues long. V was pared by 4 bases and J by 11 bases, with 17 bases of the junction left unmatched. Here the CDR3 reads CASSSTHGRETSKQFF. The CDR3 DNA sequence: TGTGCCAGCAGCTCCACCCACGGGCGGGAGACTAGTAAGCAGTTCTTC.

The CDR3 DNA reads TGCGCCAGCAGCTTTAAGAGGACAGGGGGCGAATCGGACACTGAAGCTTTCTTT. It is translated as CASSFKRTGGESDTEAFF. The gene calls are TRBV5-1 and TRBJ1-1; 11 bases align to TRBD1. J lost 3 bases, V lost 2 bases, and 12 bases had no gene match. Germline V gene sequence: CDR1 SGHRS, CDR2 YFSETQ. The CDR3 has 18 residues. The full variable domain, its missing parts supplied by reference TRBV5-1 and TRBJ1-1, is KAGVTQTPRYLIKTRGQQVTLSCSPISGHRSVSWYQQTPGQGLQFLFEYFSETQRNKGNFPGRFSGRQFSNSRSEMNVSTLELGDSALYLCASSFKRTGGESDTEAFFGQGTRLTVV.

This clone is a singleton in its sample. The CDR3 nucleotides read TGTGCCAGCAGCTTGGTTGCGGGAGGGGGAGAGACCCAGTACTTC. This gives the protein CASSLVAGGGETQYF. The chain uses TRBV5-4 and TRBJ2-5; 9 nucleotides match TRBD2. Germline CDR1 and CDR2: SGHNT and YYREEE (reference sequence). The ends lost 0 bases at V and 4 bases at J; junction bases unmatched: 4. CDR3 size: 15 residues. Complete variable domain (other parts from reference TRBV5-4 and TRBJ2-5): ETGVTQSPTHLIKTRGQQVTLRCSSQSGHNTVSWYQQALGQGPQFIFQYYREEENGRGNFPPRFSGLQFPNYSSELNVNALELDDSALYLCASSLVAGGGETQYFGPGTRLLVL.

This chain connects TRBV7-6 to TRBJ1-3, with D perhaps TRBD1 (5 bases). The CDR3 runs to 12 residues. V lost 1 base and J lost 8, with 6 bases in between. The germline V gene has CDR1 SGHVS and CDR2 FNYEAQ. CDR3 nucleotides: TGTGCCAGCAGCTTAGAAGGGGACACCATATATTTT. It specifies CASSLEGDTIYF.

CDR3 residues: CASSKGRGAYTF. The DNA for the CDR3 is TGTGCCAGCAGTAAGGGGCGGGGAGCCTACACCTTC. This chain connects TRBV27 to TRBJ1-2, with a weak D call TRBD1 (5 bases). V was cut by 5 bases and J by 10 bases, with 14 bases left in between. Germline CDR1 is MNHEY and CDR2 is SMNVEV (reference sequence). This CDR3 contains 12 residues.

The genes are TRBV19 and TRBJ2-7; 7 positions agree with TRBD1. V lost 3 bases and J lost 1; bases outside the gene matches: 9. Looked up from germline, CDR1 is LNHDA and CDR2 is SQIVND (reference sequence). The CDR3 contains 16 residues. DNA of the CDR3: TGTGCCAGTAGTATCAGGCAGGGGGATAGGTCCTACGAGCAGTACTTC. This gives the protein CASSIRQGDRSYEQYF.

The genes are TRBV2 and TRBJ1-5; 8 bases are a match to TRBD1. Trimming took 6 bases from V and 3 from J; bases not matched to a gene: 4. CDR1 is SNHLY and CDR2 is FYNNEI in the germline V gene. The CDR3 runs to 14 residues. The CDR3 is CASRDRVLNQPQHF. The DNA for the CDR3 is TGTGCCAGCAGGGACAGGGTCCTCAATCAGCCCCAGCATTTT. Complete variable domain (other parts from reference TRBV2 and TRBJ1-5): EPEVTQTPSHQVTQMGQEVILRCVPISNHLYFYWYRQILGQKVEFLVSFYNNEISEKSEIFDDQFSVERPDGSNFTLKIRSTKLEDSAMYFCASRDRVLNQPQHFGDGTRLSIL.

The chain has TRBV7-2 and TRBJ1-2, with 9 bases identical to TRBD1. Germline-derived CDR1 and CDR2 are SGHTA and FQGNSA. The CDR3 totals 14 residues. Trimming removed 5 bases from V and 4 bases from J; junction bases left unmatched: 5. For the CDR3, the DNA is TGTGCCAGCAGCCGGACAGGGGATGGCTATGGCTACACCTTC. Translating gives CASSRTGDGYGYTF.

V usage is TRBV6-6 and J usage is TRBJ1-2; the D gene is possibly TRBD1 (6 bases). This CDR3 region has 14 residues. Germline CDR1 reads MNHNY; CDR2 reads SVGAGI (reference sequence). V was clipped by 5 bases and J by 6 bases, with 16 bases between them. This CDR3 reads CASSNIDRTHGYTF. CDR3 sequence (DNA): TGTGCCAGCAGTAATATTGACAGGACCCATGGCTACACCTTC.

J is TRBJ1-4 and V is TRBV2, with 7 bases matching TRBD1. The germline gives CDR1 SNHLY, CDR2 FYNNEI. The CDR3 totals 13 residues. Trimming cost V 3 bases and J 10 bases; bases outside gene matches: 5. CDR3 loop: CASSERDSGKLFF. In DNA, the CDR3 is TGTGCCAGCAGTGAGAGGGACAGCGGAAAACTGTTTTTT. Based on the CDR3 plus reference TRBV2 and TRBJ1-4, the full variable domain is EPEVTQTPSHQVTQMGQEVILRCVPISNHLYFYWYRQILGQKVEFLVSFYNNEISEKSEIFDDQFSVERPDGSNFTLKIRSTKLEDSAMYFCASSERDSGKLFFGSGTQLSVL.

The chain employs TRBV5-1 and TRBJ1-2; D is perhaps TRBD1 (6 bases). The CDR3 extends over 16 amino acids. Germline values: CDR1 SGHRS, CDR2 YFSETQ. V lost 0 bases and J lost 3, with 15 bases in between. DNA for the CDR3: TGCGCCAGCAGCTTGGTCCGAGGGGGTTTGGACTATGGCTACACCTTC. Its protein is CASSLVRGGLDYGYTF.

This chain connects TRBV4-2 to TRBJ2-3; tentatively, D is TRBD1 (6 bases). Germline CDR1 LGHNA, CDR2 YNFKEQ. The V and J ends lost 6 bases and 0 bases respectively, with 16 bases between them. The CDR3 sequence is 16 residues long. The CDR3 DNA reads TGTGCCAGCAGGCTGAAACAGGGAACTAGCACAGATACGCAGTATTTT. Translating gives CASRLKQGTSTDTQYF.